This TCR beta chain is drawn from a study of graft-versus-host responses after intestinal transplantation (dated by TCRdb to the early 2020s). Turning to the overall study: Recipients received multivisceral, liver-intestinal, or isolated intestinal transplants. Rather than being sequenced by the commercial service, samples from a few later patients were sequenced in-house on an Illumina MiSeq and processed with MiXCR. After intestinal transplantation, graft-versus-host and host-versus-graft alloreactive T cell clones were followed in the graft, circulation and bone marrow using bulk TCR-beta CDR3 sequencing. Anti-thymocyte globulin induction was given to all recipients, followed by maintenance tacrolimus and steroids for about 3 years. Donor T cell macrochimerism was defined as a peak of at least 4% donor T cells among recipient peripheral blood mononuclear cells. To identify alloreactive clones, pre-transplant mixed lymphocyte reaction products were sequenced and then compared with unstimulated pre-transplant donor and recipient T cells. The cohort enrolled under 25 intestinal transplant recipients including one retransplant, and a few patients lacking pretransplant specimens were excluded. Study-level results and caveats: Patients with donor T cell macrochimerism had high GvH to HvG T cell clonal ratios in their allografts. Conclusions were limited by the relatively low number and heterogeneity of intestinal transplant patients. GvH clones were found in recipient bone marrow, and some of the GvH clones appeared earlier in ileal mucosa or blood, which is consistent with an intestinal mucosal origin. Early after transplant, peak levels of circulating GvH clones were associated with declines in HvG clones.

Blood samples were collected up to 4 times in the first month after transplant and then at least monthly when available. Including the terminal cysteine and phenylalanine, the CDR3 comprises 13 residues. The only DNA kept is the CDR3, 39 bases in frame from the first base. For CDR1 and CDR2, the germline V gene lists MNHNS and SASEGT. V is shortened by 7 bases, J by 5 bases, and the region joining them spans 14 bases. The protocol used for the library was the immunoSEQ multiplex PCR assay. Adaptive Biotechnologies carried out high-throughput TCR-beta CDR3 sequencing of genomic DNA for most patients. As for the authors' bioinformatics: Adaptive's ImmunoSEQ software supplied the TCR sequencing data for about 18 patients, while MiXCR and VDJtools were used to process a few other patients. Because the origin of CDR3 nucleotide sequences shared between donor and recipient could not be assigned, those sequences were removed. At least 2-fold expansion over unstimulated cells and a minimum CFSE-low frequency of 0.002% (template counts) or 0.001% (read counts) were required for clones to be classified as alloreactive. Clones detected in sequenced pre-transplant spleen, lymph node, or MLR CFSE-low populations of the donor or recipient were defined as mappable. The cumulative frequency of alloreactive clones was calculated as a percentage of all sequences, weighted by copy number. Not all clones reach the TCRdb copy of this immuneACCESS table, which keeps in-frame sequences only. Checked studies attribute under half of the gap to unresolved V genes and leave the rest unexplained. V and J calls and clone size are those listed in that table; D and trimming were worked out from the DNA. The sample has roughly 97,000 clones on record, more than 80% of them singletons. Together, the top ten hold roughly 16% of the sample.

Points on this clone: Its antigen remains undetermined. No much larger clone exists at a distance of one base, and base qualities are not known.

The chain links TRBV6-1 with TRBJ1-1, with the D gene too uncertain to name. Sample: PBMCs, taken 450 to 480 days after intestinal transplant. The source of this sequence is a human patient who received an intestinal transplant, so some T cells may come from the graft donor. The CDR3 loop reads CASMSILDTEAFF. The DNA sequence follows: TGTGCCAGCATGTCCATTTTAGATACTGAAGCTTTCTTT.